The 15 T cell receptor beta chains below all came from one sample that was sequenced in a study of cytomegalovirus exposure and HLA in healthy donors. This PCR relied on a set of 60 Vbeta primers and 13 Jbeta primers. Some clones are missing from TCRdb's copy, which holds only in-frame ones; the method was immunoSEQ multiplex PCR. The top ten clones hold 2% to 3% of a sample with 100,000 to 150,000 clones, about two thirds of them seen once. The source material was PBMCs. All receptors come from a middle-aged woman in good health and CMV-seronegative.

This clone has only a few counts. The chain carries TRBV5-1 and TRBJ1-4, with TRBD1 identical over 10 bases. This CDR3 has 15 residues. Germline V lookup: CDR1 SGHRS, CDR2 YFSETQ. With 4 bases clipped from V and 8 bases from J, the junction kept 8 bases outside the gene matches. Written as DNA, the CDR3 is TGCGCCAGCAGCGTGGGACAGGGGTTGGAAGAAAAACTGTTTTTT. It codes for CASSVGQGLEEKLFF.

The gene calls are TRBV15 and TRBJ1-1; D gene unclear. The germline V gene has CDR1 LNHNV and CDR2 YYDKDF (reference sequence). Trimming took 0 bases from V and 11 from J, leaving 13 bases between them. The CDR3 is 13 residues long. The CDR3 here is CATSREKGAGAFF. For the CDR3, the DNA is TGTGCCACCAGCAGAGAAAAAGGCGCGGGGGCTTTCTTT.

V gene TRBV7-3 combines with J gene TRBJ2-5, with 7 nucleotides matching TRBD1. Germline V CDR1 and CDR2: SGHTA, FQGTGA. There are 14 residues in the CDR3. Trimming cost V 3 bases and J 9 bases; bases outside gene matches: 10. CDR3 sequence: CASSLTGGTGAQYF. CDR3 in DNA: TGTGCCAGCAGCTTGACCGGCGGCACAGGGGCCCAGTACTTC.

The gene calls are TRBV4-2 and TRBJ1-6; D perhaps matches TRBD1 (5 bases). Germline V gene lookup returns CDR1 LGHNA and CDR2 YNFKEQ. V lost 0 bases and J lost 7, with 10 bases in between. The CDR3 has 15 residues. The CDR3 bases are TGTGCCAGCAGCCAAGAAGGTACAGGCAATTCACCCCTCCACTTT. It codes for CASSQEGTGNSPLHF.

The chain employs TRBV9 and TRBJ2-3; 8 nucleotides match TRBD2. V lost 0 bases, J lost 5 bases, and 8 bases stayed unmatched. The germline CDR1 and CDR2 sequences are SGDLS and YYNGEE. The CDR3 totals 16 residues. CDR3 DNA sequence: TGTGCCAGCAGCGTAGGTGGTAGCGGGGCGGGAGATACGCAGTATTTT. Its translation is CASSVGGSGAGDTQYF.

The genes are TRBV4-3 and TRBJ2-5, with 7 bases matching TRBD1. The tail of the sequence fits TRBJ2-7 better, so the J call may be wrong. The germline CDR1 and CDR2 sequences are LGHNA and YSLEER. This CDR3 has 14 residues. This chain's CDR3 is CASSQGTGFYEQYF. CDR3 nucleotide sequence: TGCGCCAGCAGCCAAGGGACAGGTTTCTACGAGCAGTACTTC.

The chain carries TRBV7-2 and TRBJ2-6, with 7 positions matching TRBD1. Per the germline V gene, CDR1 is SGHTA and CDR2 is FQGNSA. This CDR3 is 16 amino acids long. Unmatched junction bases numbered 5, after V lost 2 bases and J lost 4 bases. The CDR3: CASSLIQGVGANVLTF. CDR3 nucleotides: TGTGCCAGCAGCTTAATTCAGGGGGTCGGGGCCAACGTCCTGACTTTC.

A few counts support this clone. This rearrangement joins TRBV7-9 to TRBJ1-1; TRBD1 is a possible D gene (5 bases). The CDR3 consists of 14 residues. Trimming cost V 2 bases and J 1 base, with 8 bases left between them. CDR1 SEHNR and CDR2 FQNEAQ come from the germline V gene (reference sequence). Written as DNA, the CDR3 is TGTGCCAGCAGCTTACAGGGCAGGAACACTGAAGCTTTCTTT. Amino acid sequence: CASSLQGRNTEAFF.

Written as DNA, the CDR3 is TGTGCCAGCAGCCCCCCCCGGAGGCAGGGAAACACCATATATTTT. Protein sequence: CASSPPRRQGNTIYF. V is TRBV7-9 and J is TRBJ1-3; D is ambiguous. This CDR3 is 15 amino acids long. The germline V gene has CDR1 SEHNR and CDR2 FQNEAQ (reference sequence). Trimming took off 5 bases at V and 4 bases at J, with 15 bases between the two ends.

The chain recombines TRBV2 with TRBJ1-1; D is possibly TRBD1 (6 bases). The CDR3 has 14 amino acids. Deletions cut 5 bases from V and 1 base from J, with 11 bases between. Per germline, CDR1 SNHLY and CDR2 FYNNEI. CDR3 sequence reads: CASSIQGKNTEAFF. In nucleotides, the CDR3 is TGTGCCAGCAGTATTCAGGGGAAGAACACTGAAGCTTTCTTT.

V gene TRBV6-5 combines with J gene TRBJ2-5; TRBD2 matches at 7 bases. J was trimmed by 4 bases and V by 6 bases; bases with no gene match: 11. This CDR3 is 15 amino acids long. Germline V gene sequence: CDR1 MNHEY, CDR2 SVGAGI. The CDR3 spells CASSPQRGPVETQYF. CDR3 sequence (DNA): TGTGCCAGCAGCCCACAGCGGGGTCCGGTAGAGACCCAGTACTTC.

J is TRBJ1-4 and V is TRBV19; 7 positions agree with TRBD1. Per germline, CDR1 LNHDA and CDR2 SQIVND (reference sequence). The ends lost 4 bases at V and 0 bases at J; junction bases unmatched: 8. The CDR3 is 17 amino acids. The CDR3 loop is CASSTHWQGATNEKLFF. CDR3 DNA sequence: TGTGCCAGTAGTACTCATTGGCAGGGGGCAACTAATGAAAAACTGTTTTTT.

Turning to this clone: The junction differs from germline at one of its ends, possibly a read error. The genes are TRBV7-9 and TRBJ1-2; D might be TRBD1 (6 bases). Germline lookup yields CDR1 SEHNR and CDR2 FQNEAQ (reference sequence). The CDR3 consists of 12 residues. The CDR3 region has the DNA TGTTCCAGCAGCTTTGGACAGCAAGGCTACACCTTC. Its protein product is CSSSFGQQGYTF.

This clone was picked up one time. The V call is TRBV28, the J call TRBJ1-3; maybe TRBD1 (6 bases). CDR1 and CDR2 (germline): MDHEN, SYDVKM. The CDR3 has 16 amino acids. The V end was cut by 6 bases, the J end by 0 bases, with 15 bases between. The CDR3, as DNA: TGTGCCAGCAGCTACCCGACAGGTAGCTCTGGAAACACCATATATTTT. As protein: CASSYPTGSSGNTIYF.

The chain carries TRBV14 and TRBJ1-5; D not resolved. V was clipped by 4 bases and J by 6 bases, with 10 bases between them. Per germline, CDR1 SGHDN and CDR2 FVKESK. The CDR3 is 13 amino acids. The CDR3 spells CASSRGNRQPQHF. The DNA of the CDR3 is TGTGCCAGCAGCCGCGGGAACCGTCAGCCCCAGCATTTT.